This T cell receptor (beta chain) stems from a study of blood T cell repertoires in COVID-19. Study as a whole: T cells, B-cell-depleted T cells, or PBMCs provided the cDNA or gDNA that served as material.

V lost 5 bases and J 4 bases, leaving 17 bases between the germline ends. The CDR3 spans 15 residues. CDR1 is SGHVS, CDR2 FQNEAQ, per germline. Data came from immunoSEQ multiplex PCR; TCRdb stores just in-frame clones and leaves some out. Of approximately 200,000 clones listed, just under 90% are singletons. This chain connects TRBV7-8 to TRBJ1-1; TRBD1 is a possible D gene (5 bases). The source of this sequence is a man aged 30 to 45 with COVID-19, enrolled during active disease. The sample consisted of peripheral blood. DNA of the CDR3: TGTGCCAGCAGCCCGGGGGGGATAAGGGCCACTGAAGCTTTCTTT. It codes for CASSPGGIRATEAFF.